The 32 T cell receptor beta chains below come from one sample, sequenced in a study of T cells in Graves' hyperthyroidism and ophthalmopathy. The investigators amplified TCR beta CDR3 regions from RNA transcripts. Primed by the HTBI set, a first-round RT-PCR was run on the TCR CDR3. TCRdb re-called the multiplex PCR reads with MiXCR, one entry per CDR3 protein. Of a few hundred thousand distinct CDR3 sequences in the sample, approximately 14% were seen once. Material: blood. Receptors originate from a woman aged 25 to 45 with Graves' hyperthyroidism.

V gene TRBV7-3 combines with J gene TRBJ2-3; 10 bases align to TRBD2. Germline assignment: CDR1 SGHTA and CDR2 FQGTGA. CDR3 length: 15 amino acids. V was pared by 5 bases and J by 6 bases, with 8 bases of the junction left unmatched. The CDR3 DNA is TGTGCCAGCAGCCTTGGACTAGCGGTGGGGGATACGCAGTATTTT. Protein product: CASSLGLAVGDTQYF.

This clonotype occurred many times. The rearrangement links TRBV7-9 to TRBJ2-7; D tentatively fits TRBD1 or TRBD2 (7 bases each). Germline V lookup: CDR1 SEHNR, CDR2 FQNEAQ (reference sequence). V dropped 2 bases and J dropped 4 bases, with 15 bases sitting between them. This CDR3 has 15 residues. CDR3: CASSLYPGGVYEQYF. The DNA of the CDR3 is TGTGCCAGCAGCTTATATCCAGGGGGGGTGTACGAGCAGTACTTC.

The rearrangement joins TRBV5-6 to TRBJ2-4; possible D gene TRBD1, 5 bases. Between the trimmed V and J ends, which lost 5 bases and 3 bases, there was a span of 15 bases. This CDR3 is built from 15 residues. Germline V lookup: CDR1 SGHDT, CDR2 YYEEEE. In nucleotides, the CDR3 is TGTGCCAGCAGAAAAGAAGGGGTCGACAAAAACATTCAGTACTTC. It codes for CASRKEGVDKNIQYF.

This clonotype has ten or more counts. This chain connects TRBV12-3 or TRBV12-4 to TRBJ2-3, with a possible D match to TRBD1 (7 bases). V lost 4 bases, J lost 4 bases, and 30 bases lay in between. The CDR3 runs 20 residues. The CDR3 reads CASSSHRRGLSKERSDTQYF. The CDR3, as DNA: TGTGCCAGCAGTTCCCACAGGAGGGGGCTCAGCAAAGAGCGTTCAGATACGCAGTATTTT.

V usage is TRBV6-2 or TRBV6-3 and J usage is TRBJ2-2, with D perhaps TRBD1 or TRBD2 (5 bases each). The CDR3 has 15 residues. Germline V gives CDR1 MNHEY, CDR2 SVGEGT. The V end was cut by 6 bases, the J end by 1 base, with 12 bases between. DNA of the CDR3: TGTGCCAGCAGATCCGGGACGATGAACACCGGGGAGCTGTTTTTT. Residues: CASRSGTMNTGELFF.

This sequence joins TRBV7-6 and TRBJ1-4; D uncertain. The V and J ends lost 5 bases and 5 bases respectively, with 12 bases between them. The CDR3 is 14 amino acids. CDR1 and CDR2 from the germline V gene are SGHVS and FNYEAQ. The CDR3 protein is CASSEGLLNEKLFF. DNA of the CDR3: TGTGCCAGCAGCGAAGGACTTCTCAATGAAAAACTGTTTTTT.

This clonotype was observed at least ten times. The rearrangement uses TRBV30 and TRBJ1-1, with D unclear. Per the germline V gene, CDR1 is GTSNPN and CDR2 is SVGIG (reference sequence). The CDR3 spans 11 residues. The V gene lost 2 bases and the J gene lost 6 bases, with 7 bases spanning the gap. The CDR3 nucleotides are TGTGCCTGGAGTAGGACGGCTGAAGCTTTCTTT. Protein sequence: CAWSRTAEAFF. The full variable domain, with the rest looked up from reference TRBV30 and TRBJ1-1, is SQTIHQWPATLVQPVGSPLSLECTVEGTSNPNLYWYRQAAGRGLQLLFYSVGIGQISSEVPQNLSASRPQDRQFILSSKKLLLSDSGFYLCAWSRTAEAFFGQGTRLTVV.

This clonotype was found many times. The chain links TRBV2 to TRBJ2-1, with TRBD2 matching over 11 bases. The CDR3 has 15 amino acids. Losses at the gene ends were 6 bases for V and 8 bases for J; bases not matched to a gene: 9. Germline V CDR1 and CDR2: SNHLY, FYNNEI. DNA for the CDR3: TGTGCCAGCAGCGATTTGGGACTAGCGGCACATGAGCAGTTCTTC. It is translated as CASSDLGLAAHEQFF.

This clonotype was observed at least ten times. This chain uses TRBV5-1 with TRBJ1-1; a weak D match, TRBD1 (6 bases). Trimming pared 6 bases from V and 3 bases from J, leaving 12 bases between. The CDR3 loop spans 13 amino acids. Per the germline V gene, CDR1 is SGHRS and CDR2 is YFSETQ. The CDR3 loop is CASNSGAHTEAFF. CDR3 DNA: TGCGCCAGCAACTCGGGGGCGCACACTGAAGCTTTCTTT.

This clonotype was detected many times. V and J are TRBV18 and TRBJ1-1; 12 bases map to TRBD1. Germline CDR1 KGHSH, CDR2 LQKENI. The CDR3 covers 14 residues. V lost 6 bases and J lost 7; bases outside the gene matches: 6. CDR3 sequence: CASSQGQGAYEAFF. The CDR3 DNA reads TGTGCCAGCTCCCAGGGACAGGGGGCTTATGAAGCTTTCTTT. Using reference TRBV18 and TRBJ1-1 for the parts outside the CDR3, the full variable domain is NAGVMQNPRHLVRRRGQEARLRCSPMKGHSHVYWYRQLPEEGLKFMVYLQKENIIDESGMPKERFSAEFPKEGPSILRIQQVVRGDSAAYFCASSQGQGAYEAFFGQGTRLTVV.

This clonotype was detected only a few times. The V call is TRBV12-3 or TRBV12-4, the J call TRBJ1-1; D is uncertain. This CDR3 has 12 amino acids. V lost 3 bases and J 11 bases, leaving 13 bases between the germline ends. The CDR3 nucleotides are TGTGCCAGCAGTTTCTCGGGATTTGAGGCTTTCTTT. Translating it yields CASSFSGFEAFF.

The chain couples TRBV29-1 to TRBJ2-7; the D is unclear. Trimming stripped 2 bases from V and 4 bases from J, with 9 bases between. The germline V gene encodes CDR1 SQVTM and CDR2 ANQGSEA. This CDR3 has 12 residues. The CDR3 loop is CSVETVPYEQYF. Written as DNA, the CDR3 is TGCAGCGTTGAAACAGTCCCTTACGAGCAGTACTTC.

The chain combines TRBV20-1 with TRBJ2-1; tentative D call: TRBD2 (6 bases). Germline V CDR1 and CDR2: DFQATT, SNEGSKA (reference sequence). The CDR3 has 15 amino acids. Between the trimmed V and J ends, which lost 4 bases and 5 bases, there was a span of 18 bases. The CDR3, as DNA: TGCAGTGCTACCCGAGCAGGCGGGAACGACAATGAGCAGTTCTTC. As protein: CSATRAGGNDNEQFF.

The chain joins TRBV24-1 to TRBJ2-1; possibly TRBD2 for D (6 bases). The DNA end is more similar to TRBJ2-7, so the J call may be wrong. CDR1 is KGHDR and CDR2 is SFDVKD in the germline V gene. This CDR3 is built from 16 residues. CDR3 nucleotides: TGTGCCACCAGTGATTTCAAGGGAGGCTCCTACAATGAGCAGTACTTC. Translated: CATSDFKGGSYNEQYF.

The V and J genes are TRBV2 and TRBJ1-3; D may be TRBD1 (6 bases). From germline, CDR1 is SNHLY and CDR2 FYNNEI. The CDR3 totals 13 residues. V lost 9 bases and J 0 bases, leaving 9 bases between the germline ends. The CDR3 here is CASTRGSGNTIYF. The CDR3 DNA reads as TGTGCCAGTACCAGGGGCTCTGGAAACACCATATATTTT.

This clonotype occurred a few times. The V gene is TRBV9, the J gene TRBJ1-1, with D maybe TRBD1 (5 bases). The CDR3 contains 14 residues. V was shortened by 6 bases and J by 5 bases, with 17 bases between the two germline ends. Germline V lookup: CDR1 SGDLS, CDR2 YYNGEE. The CDR3 sequence: CASNPLGVGTEAFF. CDR3 in DNA: TGTGCCAGCAACCCACTGGGGGTCGGGACTGAAGCTTTCTTT.

This clonotype was counted a few times. The V call is TRBV12-3 or TRBV12-4, the J call TRBJ2-3; 12 bases map to TRBD2. V lost 1 base, J lost 0 bases, and 2 bases stayed unmatched. CDR3 length equals 17 residues. Here the CDR3 reads CASSLETSGSSTDTQYF. The DNA of the CDR3 is TGTGCCAGCAGTTTAGAGACTAGCGGGAGCAGCACAGATACGCAGTATTTT.

Ten or more counts support this clonotype. The CDR3 spells CASSLKLAYEQYF. Written as DNA, the CDR3 is TGTGCCAGCAGCTTGAAACTAGCCTACGAGCAGTACTTC. The chain couples TRBV5-5 to TRBJ2-7; D may be TRBD2 (5 bases). There are 13 residues in the CDR3. Germline CDR1 and CDR2: SGHKS and YYEKEE (reference sequence). V lost 1 base, J lost 2 bases, and 7 bases lay in between.

The chain employs TRBV14 and TRBJ2-1; possible D gene TRBD1, 6 bases. The V gene lost 8 bases and the J gene lost 1 base, with 12 bases spanning the gap. The V gene's germline CDR1 is SGHDN and CDR2 FVKESK. The CDR3 is 14 residues long. CDR3 bases: TGTGCCAGCGCTCCGGGGACATCCTACAATGAGCAGTTCTTC. Translation gives CASAPGTSYNEQFF.

This clonotype showed up just a few times. This sequence joins TRBV10-3 and TRBJ1-4, with D hard to call. The CDR3 sequence is 13 residues long. The V end was cut by 3 bases, the J end by 5 bases, with 7 bases between. Germline loops: CDR1 ENHRY, CDR2 SYGVKD. CDR3 sequence reads: CAISEGQNEKLFF. The CDR3 DNA is TGTGCCATCAGTGAAGGCCAGAATGAAAAACTGTTTTTT.

At least ten counts were recorded for this clonotype. The chain carries TRBV14 and TRBJ2-7; D is perhaps TRBD2 (5 bases). Germline CDR1 and CDR2: SGHDN and FVKESK. This CDR3 comprises 13 residues. The V end was cut by 5 bases, the J end by 3 bases, with 11 bases between. The CDR3 sequence is CASSSGPVYEQYF. The CDR3 DNA sequence: TGTGCCAGCAGCAGCGGACCTGTCTACGAGCAGTACTTC.

For this clonotype: This may arise from a read error, as a much more abundant clone is one base away. The chain uses TRBV18 and TRBJ2-7; no clear D. The germline CDR1 and CDR2 sequences are KGHSH and LQKENI. V dropped 4 bases and J dropped 1 base, with 11 bases sitting between them. The CDR3 extends over 14 amino acids. The CDR3 protein is CASSLEDKSYEQYF. The CDR3 DNA reads TGTGCCAGCTCACTCGAAGACAAATCCTACGAGCAGTACTTC.

This clonotype came up many times. This rearrangement joins TRBV20-1 to TRBJ2-7, with TRBD1 as a possible D gene (7 bases). The CDR3 spans 13 residues. V lost 5 bases and J lost 7, with 18 bases in between. CDR1 is DFQATT and CDR2 is SNEGSKA in the germline V gene (reference sequence). CDR3 protein: CSAEGAGFGEQYF. CDR3 sequence (DNA): TGCAGTGCTGAGGGGGCGGGATTCGGGGAGCAGTACTTC.

This clonotype was counted many times. The genes are TRBV7-3 and TRBJ1-5, with D possibly matching TRBD1 (5 bases). Per the germline V gene, CDR1 is SGHTA and CDR2 is FQGTGA. This CDR3 has 16 amino acids. The V gene lost 0 bases and the J gene lost 0 bases, with 9 bases spanning the gap. The CDR3 DNA reads TGTGCCAGCAGCTTAACGCCAGGGTTTAGCAATCAGCCCCAGCATTTT. Protein: CASSLTPGFSNQPQHF.

This clonotype was counted many times. The chain is built from TRBV11-2 and TRBJ1-2; tentatively, D is TRBD1 (5 bases). V was cut by 3 bases and J by 0 bases, with 11 bases left in between. There are 15 residues in the CDR3. Germline V gene data show CDR1 as SGHAT and CDR2 as FQNNGV. The DNA of the CDR3 is TGTGCCAGCAGCTTTGAGGGACCGTCTAACTATGGCTACACCTTC. This translates into CASSFEGPSNYGYTF.

This clonotype has a count of ten or more. The rearrangement joins TRBV6-1 to TRBJ2-1, with 14 bases identical to TRBD2. The trim removed 7 bases at V and 0 bases at J, leaving 11 bases unmatched. The V gene's germline CDR1 is MNHNS and CDR2 SASEGT. The CDR3 spans 19 residues. CDR3 in amino acids: CASNNRGTSGRGSYNEQFF. The CDR3 region has the DNA TGTGCCAGCAATAACCGCGGGACTAGCGGGAGAGGCTCCTACAATGAGCAGTTCTTC.

In nucleotides, the CDR3 is TGCGCCAGCAGCCAAGGGGATGCCGGGGAGCTGTTTTTT. Its protein product is CASSQGDAGELFF. The chain joins TRBV4-3 to TRBJ2-2, with D unresolved. Germline V gene sequence: CDR1 LGHNA, CDR2 YSLEER. Trimming shortened V by 1 base and J by 6 bases, and 6 bases separated the two germline ends. CDR3 length: 13 residues.

This clonotype was counted at least ten times. V usage is TRBV2 and J usage is TRBJ2-3, with 10 bases lining up with TRBD2. Germline V lookup: CDR1 SNHLY, CDR2 FYNNEI. With V trimmed by 5 bases and J by 4 bases, 18 bases remained unmatched. The CDR3 consists of 19 residues. CDR3: CASSNSRGGLAGGSDTQYF. The CDR3 region has the DNA TGTGCCAGCAGTAATTCCCGAGGAGGCTTAGCGGGAGGATCAGATACGCAGTATTTT.

This chain's CDR3 is CATSREVRETQYF. In nucleotides, the CDR3 is TGTGCCACCAGCAGAGAAGTTAGGGAGACCCAGTACTTC. The chain employs TRBV15 and TRBJ2-5; D call uncertain. The CDR3 runs 13 residues. V gave up 0 bases and J gave up 5 bases, with 7 bases separating them. The V gene's germline CDR1 is LNHNV and CDR2 YYDKDF (reference sequence).

A few counts support this clonotype. The genes are TRBV6-4 and TRBJ1-3, with D hard to call. The CDR3 has 22 amino acids. The V gene lost 5 bases and the J gene lost 0 bases, with 32 bases spanning the gap. Germline CDR1 MRHNA, CDR2 SNTAGT. Here the CDR3 reads CASSRRRLASVLSPRSGNTIYF. DNA for the CDR3: TGTGCCAGCAGTAGACGCCGGCTGGCGAGTGTTTTATCCCCGCGCTCTGGAAACACCATATATTTT.

This clonotype was recorded at least ten times. This chain uses TRBV18 with TRBJ1-2; D is unclear. The germline V gene encodes CDR1 KGHSH and CDR2 LQKENI. The CDR3 contains 13 residues. Trimming stripped 5 bases from V and 6 bases from J, with 13 bases between. The chain's CDR3 is CASSDDINDGYTF. The CDR3 DNA reads TGTGCCAGCTCAGACGACATAAACGATGGCTACACCTTC.

As regards this clonotype: Being one base from a much bigger clone, this may be a read error. The chain employs TRBV6-1 and TRBJ2-1, with TRBD1 as a possible D gene (6 bases). The DNA end is a closer match to TRBJ2-7, so the J assignment may be wrong. This CDR3 spans 15 amino acids. Per the germline V gene, CDR1 is MNHNS and CDR2 is SASEGT. In DNA form, the CDR3 reads TGTGCCAGCAGCCCCCAGGGGCCTAGTAACAATGAGCAGTACTTC. Encoded protein: CASSPQGPSNNEQYF.